Presented here are 11 T cell receptor beta chains from one specimen sequenced in a study of shared clonotypes between healthy human individuals. Using immunoSEQ multiplex PCR, the repertoire was profiled, and TCRdb retains in-frame clones only, with some absent. The sample consists of more than 1.2 million clones, approximately 98.5% of them appearing once. The sequencing input was naive CD4+ T cells sorted from blood. Subset in this sample: CD45RA+ positively selected. The source is a man in his thirties or forties in good health.

V gene TRBV6-5 combines with J gene TRBJ1-4; the match to TRBD1 covers 8 bases. The germline V gene has CDR1 MNHEY and CDR2 SVGAGI. The CDR3 has 13 residues. Losses at the gene ends were 4 bases for V and 11 bases for J; bases not matched to a gene: 6. The CDR3 DNA is TGTGCCAGCAGTTCCAGACAGGGGAGGAAACTGTTTTTT. It is translated as CASSSRQGRKLFF.

V and J are TRBV9 and TRBJ1-3; TRBD1 agrees at 7 bases. The CDR3 is 16 amino acids. Per germline, CDR1 SGDLS and CDR2 YYNGEE. V shed 8 bases, J shed 3 bases, and the junction held 14 bases outside the gene matches. The CDR3 DNA sequence: TGTGCCAGTGGAAGAGGACAGGAAGGCTTTGGAAACACCATATATTTT. It translates to CASGRGQEGFGNTIYF.

The chain couples TRBV6-5 to TRBJ2-5, with 7 nucleotides matching TRBD2. J lost 4 bases, V lost 5 bases, and 7 bases had no gene match. Germline CDR1 reads MNHEY; CDR2 reads SVGAGI. The CDR3 runs to 14 residues. CDR3 nucleotides: TGTGCCAGCAGTCGGCGCGGGAGAGTAGAGACCCAGTACTTC. It codes for CASSRRGRVETQYF.

The J gene is TRBJ1-3, the V gene TRBV5-4; a possible D gene is TRBD1 (6 bases). The CDR3 is 15 amino acids. The V end lost 0 bases, the J end lost 6 bases, and 13 bases lay between the germline ends. The germline gives CDR1 SGHNT, CDR2 YYREEE (reference sequence). CDR3 in DNA: TGTGCCAGCAGCTTGGCGCAGGACAGCGTAAACACCATATATTTT. It yields the protein CASSLAQDSVNTIYF.

This clone was recorded only once. The chain recombines TRBV7-8 with TRBJ2-3; D call uncertain. The V and J ends lost 4 bases and 5 bases respectively, with 22 bases between them. Per the germline V gene, CDR1 is SGHVS and CDR2 is FQNEAQ. The CDR3 totals 17 residues. DNA of the CDR3: TGTGCCAGCAGCTCAATAATGGCCGCTGCAGCATTAGATACGCAGTATTTT. This gives the protein CASSSIMAAAALDTQYF. Filled out from reference TRBV7-8 and TRBJ2-3, the complete variable domain reads GAGVSQSPRYKVAKRGQDVALRCDPISGHVSLFWYQQALGQGPEFLTYFQNEAQLDKSGLPSDRFFAERPEGSVSTLKIQRTQQEDSAVYLCASSSIMAAAALDTQYFGPGTRLTVL.

Comment on this clone: The same CDR3 can be traced to other DNA sequences in this sample. The V call is TRBV6-5, the J call TRBJ1-2; 7 nucleotides line up with TRBD1. Trimming cost V 4 bases and J 8 bases; bases outside gene matches: 4. This CDR3 contains 12 residues. CDR1 and CDR2 (germline): MNHEY, SVGAGI. The CDR3 DNA sequence: TGTGCCAGCAGTTCCACAGGGGTCGGCTACACCTTC. Protein sequence: CASSSTGVGYTF.

The V gene is TRBV5-4, the J gene TRBJ2-2; no clear D. CDR3 length: 15 residues. Per germline, CDR1 SGHNT and CDR2 YYREEE (reference sequence). Between the trimmed V and J ends, which lost 0 bases and 3 bases, there was a span of 9 bases. The CDR3 sequence: CASSLGFRDTGELFF. The CDR3 DNA reads as TGTGCCAGCAGCTTGGGGTTTAGGGACACCGGGGAGCTGTTTTTT.

The CDR3, as DNA: TGTGCCAGCATGACGGATAGCAATCAGCCCCAGCATTTT. It codes for CASMTDSNQPQHF. J is TRBJ1-5 and V is TRBV2; D gene unclear. V lost 7 bases, J lost 0 bases, and 7 bases lay in between. The CDR3 runs 13 residues. CDR1 is SNHLY and CDR2 is FYNNEI in the germline V gene. Complete variable domain (other parts from reference TRBV2 and TRBJ1-5): EPEVTQTPSHQVTQMGQEVILRCVPISNHLYFYWYRQILGQKVEFLVSFYNNEISEKSEIFDDQFSVERPDGSNFTLKIRSTKLEDSAMYFCASMTDSNQPQHFGDGTRLSIL.

The rearrangement joins TRBV7-3 to TRBJ2-3; 12 nucleotides line up with TRBD2. V lost 3 bases to trimming and J lost 3 bases; unmatched junction nucleotides: 10. The CDR3 is made up of 18 amino acids. CDR1 and CDR2 (germline): SGHTA, FQGTGA. The CDR3 DNA sequence: TGTGCCAGCAGCTTGACTAGCGGGAGACTAGGGCGGACAGATACGCAGTATTTT. Translated, it gives CASSLTSGRLGRTDTQYF.

This clone was observed a single time. This chain links TRBV2 with TRBJ2-1; 7 bases are shared with TRBD1. The CDR3 consists of 13 residues. Germline values: CDR1 SNHLY, CDR2 FYNNEI. V shed 7 bases, J shed 5 bases, and the junction held 5 bases outside the gene matches. The CDR3 reads CASTPDRDNEQFF. As DNA, the CDR3 is TGTGCCAGCACCCCCGACAGGGACAATGAGCAGTTCTTC.

The rearrangement links TRBV15 to TRBJ1-5; TRBD1 might be the D (5 bases). V was clipped by 0 bases and J by 4 bases, with 22 bases between them. CDR1 and CDR2 (germline): LNHNV, YYDKDF (reference sequence). There are 19 residues in the CDR3. The CDR3 DNA reads TGTGCCACCAGCAGAGATCACGAACCTGGGACGGGGGGGAATCAGCCCCAGCATTTT. Amino acids: CATSRDHEPGTGGNQPQHF. Combining the CDR3 with reference TRBV15 and TRBJ1-5 gives the whole variable domain DAMVIQNPRYQVTQFGKPVTLSCSQTLNHNVMYWYQQKSSQAPKLLFHYYDKDFNNEADTPDNFQSRRPNTSFCFLDIRSPGLGDTAMYLCATSRDHEPGTGGNQPQHFGDGTRLSIL.